The 2 T cell receptor beta chains in this list originate from one sample, sequenced in a study of blood T cell repertoires in COVID-19. Sequencing was performed with immunoSEQ multiplex PCR; in TCRdb, only in-frame clones are kept and a portion is missing. The sample comprises approximately 200,000 clones, roughly 80% of which are singletons, and around 11% rests with the top ten. Material for sequencing was PBMCs or T cells enriched from blood (not recorded which). Receptors were obtained from a middle-aged man who had recovered from COVID-19.

This clone appeared a few times. The chain links TRBV5-1 to TRBJ1-2; D may be TRBD1 (6 bases). Germline V gene data show CDR1 as SGHRS and CDR2 as YFSETQ. With 0 bases removed from V and 6 bases from J, the gap between germline ends came to 18 bases. CDR3 length: 16 residues. The CDR3 loop is CASSLGPIIPGDGYTF. CDR3 bases: TGCGCCAGCAGCTTGGGCCCCATTATTCCAGGGGATGGCTACACCTTC.

The chain uses TRBV29-1 and TRBJ1-2; D perhaps matches TRBD1 (6 bases). V lost 7 bases and J lost 4, with 22 bases in between. CDR3 length: 15 residues. Germline-derived CDR1 and CDR2 are SQVTM and ANQGSEA. The CDR3 DNA reads as TGCAGCGCTGGGAGACCTCAGGGGCCGGGCTATGGCTACACCTTC. Its protein product is CSAGRPQGPGYGYTF.